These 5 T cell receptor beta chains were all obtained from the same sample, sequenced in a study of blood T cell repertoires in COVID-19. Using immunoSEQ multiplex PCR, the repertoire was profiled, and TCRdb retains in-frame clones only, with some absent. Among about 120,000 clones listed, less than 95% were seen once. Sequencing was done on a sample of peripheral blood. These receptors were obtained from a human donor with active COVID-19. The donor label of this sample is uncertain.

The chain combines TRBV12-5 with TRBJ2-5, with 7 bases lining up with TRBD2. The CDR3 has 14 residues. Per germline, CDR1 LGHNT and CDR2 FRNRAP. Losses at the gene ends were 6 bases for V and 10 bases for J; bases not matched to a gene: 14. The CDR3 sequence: CASGISGGRGSQYF. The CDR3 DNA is TGTGCTAGTGGGATCTCGGGGGGACGAGGGAGCCAGTACTTC.

CDR3 nucleotide sequence: TGTGCCAGCAGCTTTAGTTCTCACGCCCAGTACTTC. It is translated as CASSFSSHAQYF. V is TRBV7-8 and J is TRBJ2-5, with D uncertain. V lost 3 bases, J lost 9 bases, and 11 bases lay in between. The germline V gene encodes CDR1 SGHVS and CDR2 FQNEAQ. The CDR3 has 12 amino acids.

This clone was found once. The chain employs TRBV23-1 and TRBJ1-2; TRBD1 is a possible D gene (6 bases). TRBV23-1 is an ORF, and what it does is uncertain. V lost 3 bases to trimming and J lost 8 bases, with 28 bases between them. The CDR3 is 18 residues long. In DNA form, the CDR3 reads TGCGCCAGCAGTCACTTCCTAGGTGACAAGGGGCGAGGGGGAGGCTACACCTTC. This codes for CASSHFLGDKGRGGGYTF.

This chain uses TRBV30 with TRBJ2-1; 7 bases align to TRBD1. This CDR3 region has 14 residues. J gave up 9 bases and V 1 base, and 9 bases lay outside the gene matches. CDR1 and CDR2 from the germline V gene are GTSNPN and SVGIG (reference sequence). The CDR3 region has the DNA TGTGCCTGGAGTGCAGGACAGGTGGGGAGTGAGCAGTTCTTC. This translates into CAWSAGQVGSEQFF.

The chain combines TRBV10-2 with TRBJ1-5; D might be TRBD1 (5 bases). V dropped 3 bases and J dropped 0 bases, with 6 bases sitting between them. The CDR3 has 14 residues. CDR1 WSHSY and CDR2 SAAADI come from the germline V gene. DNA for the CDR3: TGCGCCAGCAGTGACGGGGGTAGCAATCAGCCCCAGCATTTT. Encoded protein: CASSDGGSNQPQHF.